The clone carrying this T cell receptor beta chain was observed many times. Time point described: newly diagnosed GD, antithyroid drugs for less than 3 months. From RNA extracted from PBMCs, the TCR library was made. Building of the TCR beta libraries involved iRepertoire HTBI primers and Arm-PCR of CDR3 regions. TCRdb used MiXCR to reprocess the multiplex PCR reads, holding one entry per CDR3 protein. The sample gives around 470,000 distinct CDR3 sequences, 12% to 15% of which show up once; approximately 15% is in the top ten. This sample is drawn from a study of regulatory T cells in long-lasting Graves disease. This sample was also put to use in a study of T cells in Graves' hyperthyroidism and ophthalmopathy.

Sequenced material: peripheral blood mononuclear cells (PBMCs), taken at new diagnosis, from a patient treated with antithyroid drugs. The receptor comes from a woman aged 50 to 60 with Graves disease.

The CDR3 here is CASSFKDRGTDTQYF. The CDR3 DNA sequence: TGTGCCAGCAGTTTCAAGGACAGGGGCACAGATACGCAGTATTTT. This rearrangement joins TRBV27 to TRBJ2-3; 8 positions agree with TRBD1. The germline gives CDR1 MNHEY, CDR2 SMNVEV (reference sequence). This CDR3 contains 15 residues. V was clipped by 3 bases and J by 1 base; unmatched bases: 3.